These 3 T cell receptor beta chains were sequenced from one sample in a study of cytomegalovirus exposure and HLA in healthy donors. 60 Vbeta and 13 Jbeta primers were used in PCR. The assay was immunoSEQ multiplex PCR, and TCRdb's table has in-frame clones only and misses some. The sample gives about 120,000 clones, 81% of which show up once; around 4.2% is in the top ten. Sequencing input: PBMCs. The receptors derive from a woman in her twenties or thirties in good health and CMV-seronegative.

This chain joins TRBV6-1 and TRBJ1-5; no reliable D call. In germline, CDR1 is MNHNS, CDR2 SASEGT. V dropped 3 bases and J dropped 3 bases, with 6 bases sitting between them. The CDR3 covers 13 residues. The CDR3 DNA reads as TGTGCCAGCAGTGAGGGAGTCAATCAGCCCCAGCATTTT. Translated: CASSEGVNQPQHF.

The chain links TRBV7-9 to TRBJ2-7; 8 bases fit TRBD1. This CDR3 has 13 residues. V lost 5 bases to trimming and J lost 4 bases; unmatched junction nucleotides: 4. Germline V lookup: CDR1 SEHNR, CDR2 FQNEAQ (reference sequence). The chain's CDR3 is CASSPRDRYEQYF. The CDR3 DNA reads as TGTGCCAGCAGCCCCCGGGACAGGTACGAGCAGTACTTC.

This chain connects TRBV19 to TRBJ1-1; D is uncertain. The germline CDR1 and CDR2 sequences are LNHDA and SQIVND (reference sequence). The V and J ends lost 0 bases and 10 bases respectively, with 12 bases between them. The CDR3 length is 13 residues. CDR3 DNA: TGTGCCAGTAGTATAGATCTATCAGGTAGAGCTTTCTTT. It codes for CASSIDLSGRAFF.